One and the same sample provided the 13 T cell receptor beta chains below, sequenced in a study of T cells in Graves' hyperthyroidism and ophthalmopathy. Using RNA transcripts as the source, TCR beta CDR3 regions were amplified. The primer set for the first-round RT-PCR of the TCR CDR3 was HTBI. TCRdb redid the calling of the multiplex PCR reads with MiXCR, one entry per CDR3 protein. This table holds about 570,000 distinct CDR3 sequences, about 43% found once. Sequencing was carried out using peripheral blood or thyroid tissue (not recorded which). The receptors here all came from an adult woman with Graves' disease, either hyperthyroidism or ophthalmopathy (not recorded which).

This rearrangement joins TRBV2 to TRBJ2-7, with 8 bases that match TRBD1. Trimming removed 5 bases from V and 6 bases from J; junction bases left unmatched: 6. CDR1 and CDR2 (germline): SNHLY, FYNNEI. This CDR3 is built from 13 residues. The CDR3 nucleotides read TGTGCCAGCAGTCAAGACAGGGGAATCGAGCAGTACTTC. This encodes CASSQDRGIEQYF.

This clonotype was recorded a few times. This chain joins TRBV15 and TRBJ1-4; tentatively, D is TRBD1 (5 bases). CDR1 and CDR2 from the germline V gene are LNHNV and YYDKDF (reference sequence). The ends were cut back, 2 bases at V and 7 bases at J, with 14 bases in the middle. This CDR3 region has 15 residues. CDR3 residues: CATSRSGRDGEKLFF. The CDR3 DNA follows: TGTGCCACCAGCAGATCCGGCAGGGACGGTGAAAAACTGTTTTTT.

In its sample, this clonotype was seen many times. The chain employs TRBV7-8 and TRBJ2-5, with TRBD1 matching over 8 bases. The V segment lost 7 bases and the J segment 4 bases; nucleotides outside the gene matches: 8. Germline values: CDR1 SGHVS, CDR2 FQNEAQ. The CDR3 runs 14 residues. The CDR3 DNA follows: TGTGCCAGCACCCAAGGAACAGGGGGAGAGACCCAGTACTTC. Its protein is CASTQGTGGETQYF.

V is TRBV7-9 and J is TRBJ2-5; D gene unclear. The V gene's germline CDR1 is SEHNR and CDR2 FQNEAQ (reference sequence). The CDR3 covers 12 residues. The germline V and J ends were trimmed by 5 bases and 9 bases, with 13 bases remaining between them. Here the CDR3 reads CASSRNNQPQYF. CDR3 sequence (DNA): TGTGCCAGCAGCCGGAACAATCAGCCCCAGTACTTC.

The chain links TRBV20-1 to TRBJ2-7, with D perhaps assigned TRBD1 or TRBD2 (5 bases each). The CDR3 contains 13 residues. Germline assignment: CDR1 DFQATT and CDR2 SNEGSKA (reference sequence). Trimming removed 7 bases at V and 7 bases at J, with 20 bases between. CDR3 bases: TGCAGTGTTAACCGGGACGGCGCCAATGAGCAGTACTTC. Translation gives CSVNRDGANEQYF.

This clonotype was detected ten times or more. The chain carries TRBV5-1 and TRBJ1-1; tentative D call: TRBD1 (5 bases). The CDR3 consists of 12 residues. In germline, CDR1 is SGHRS, CDR2 YFSETQ. The V end was cut by 5 bases, the J end by 7 bases, with 12 bases between. The CDR3 region has the DNA TGCGCCAGCAGTCGGACGGGGGATGAAGCTTTCTTT. Translating it yields CASSRTGDEAFF. Combining the CDR3 with reference TRBV5-1 and TRBJ1-1 gives the whole variable domain KAGVTQTPRYLIKTRGQQVTLSCSPISGHRSVSWYQQTPGQGLQFLFEYFSETQRNKGNFPGRFSGRQFSNSRSEMNVSTLELGDSALYLCASSRTGDEAFFGQGTRLTVV.

The V gene is TRBV7-2, the J gene TRBJ1-6; D possibly corresponds to TRBD1 (5 bases). Deletions cut 1 base from V and 9 bases from J, with 10 bases between. The V gene's germline CDR1 is SGHTA and CDR2 FQGNSA. The CDR3 spans 14 residues. CDR3 nucleotide sequence: TGTGCCAGCAGCTTAGGCAGGGAGGGTTCACCCCTCCACTTT. This translates into CASSLGREGSPLHF.

There are many counts of this clonotype. The chain employs TRBV29-1 and TRBJ1-2; the D is unclear. The CDR3 extends over 13 amino acids. Trimming removed 4 bases from V and 4 bases from J, with 13 bases in between. CDR1 SQVTM and CDR2 ANQGSEA come from the germline V gene. The CDR3 DNA sequence: TGCAGCGTTGGGGGAGGGATGGGCTATGGCTACACCTTC. Translation gives CSVGGGMGYGYTF.

In the case of this clonotype: One end of the junction does not line up with germline, which may come from a read error. The genes are TRBV5-1 and TRBJ2-7, with D perhaps TRBD2 (6 bases). The germline gives CDR1 SGHRS, CDR2 YFSETQ. The CDR3 runs to 18 residues. CDR3 DNA sequence: TGCGCCAGCAGCTTGGTTTCGGGTGGCGGGGCTAGCTCCTACGGGCAGTACTTC. It is translated as CASSLVSGGGASSYGQYF.

A few counts support this clonotype. The chain employs TRBV15 and TRBJ1-6; the D is unclear. The V gene lost 5 bases and the J gene lost 8 bases, with 4 bases spanning the gap. The germline V gene has CDR1 LNHNV and CDR2 YYDKDF (reference sequence). The CDR3 length is 11 residues. This chain's CDR3 is CATSQDSPLHF. CDR3 coding DNA: TGTGCCACCAGCCAAGATTCACCCCTCCACTTT.

This clonotype was detected many times. The CDR3 loop is CASSPRWTGNYEQYF. In nucleotides, the CDR3 is TGTGCCAGCAGTCCTCGATGGACAGGGAACTACGAGCAGTACTTC. The J gene is TRBJ2-7, the V gene TRBV28; 8 nucleotides match TRBD1. V was pared by 5 bases and J by 3 bases, with 9 bases of the junction left unmatched. The length of the CDR3 is 15 residues. Germline CDR1 MDHEN, CDR2 SYDVKM.

The chain couples TRBV20-1 to TRBJ1-4, with 7 nucleotides matching TRBD1. With 0 bases clipped from V and 5 bases from J, the junction kept 6 bases outside the gene matches. This CDR3 region has 15 residues. Germline V gene lookup returns CDR1 DFQATT and CDR2 SNEGSKA (reference sequence). The CDR3, as DNA: TGCAGTGCTAGAGATGTTTCGACAGGGAATGAAAAACTGTTTTTT. It encodes CSARDVSTGNEKLFF.

This clonotype came up many times. The chain is built from TRBV7-3 and TRBJ2-2, with D unclear. From germline, CDR1 is SGHTA and CDR2 FQGTGA. The CDR3 sequence is 12 residues long. Trimming removed 3 bases from V and 3 bases from J, with 2 bases in between. CDR3 nucleotides: TGTGCCAGCAGCTTGCACACCGGGGAGCTGTTTTTT. It specifies CASSLHTGELFF. Filled out from reference TRBV7-3 and TRBJ2-2, the complete variable domain reads GAGVSQTPSNKVTEKGKYVELRCDPISGHTALYWYRQSLGQGPEFLIYFQGTGAADDSGLPNDRFFAVRPEGSVSTLKIQRTERGDSAVYLCASSLHTGELFFGEGSRLTVL.